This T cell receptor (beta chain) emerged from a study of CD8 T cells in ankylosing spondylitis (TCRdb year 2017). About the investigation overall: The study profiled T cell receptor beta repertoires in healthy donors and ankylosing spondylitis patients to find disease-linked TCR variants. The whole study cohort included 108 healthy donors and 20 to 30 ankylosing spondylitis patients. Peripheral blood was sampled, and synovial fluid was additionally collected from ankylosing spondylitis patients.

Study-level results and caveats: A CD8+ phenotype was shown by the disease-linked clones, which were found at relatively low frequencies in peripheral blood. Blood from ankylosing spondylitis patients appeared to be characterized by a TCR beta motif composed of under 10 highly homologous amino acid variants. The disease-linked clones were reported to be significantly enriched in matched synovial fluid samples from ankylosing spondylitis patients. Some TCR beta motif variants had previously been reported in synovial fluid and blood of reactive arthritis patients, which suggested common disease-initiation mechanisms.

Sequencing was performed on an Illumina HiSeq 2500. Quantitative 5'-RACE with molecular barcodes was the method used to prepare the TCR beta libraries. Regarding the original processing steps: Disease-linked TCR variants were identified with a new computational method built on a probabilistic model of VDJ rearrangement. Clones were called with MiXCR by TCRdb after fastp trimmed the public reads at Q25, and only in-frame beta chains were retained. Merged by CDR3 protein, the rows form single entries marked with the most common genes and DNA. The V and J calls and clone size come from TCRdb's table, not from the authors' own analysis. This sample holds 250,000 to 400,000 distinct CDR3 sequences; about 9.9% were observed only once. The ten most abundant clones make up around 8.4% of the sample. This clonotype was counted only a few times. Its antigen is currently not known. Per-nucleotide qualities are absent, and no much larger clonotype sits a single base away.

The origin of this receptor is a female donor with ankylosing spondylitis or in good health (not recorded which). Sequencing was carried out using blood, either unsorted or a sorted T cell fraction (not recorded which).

The CDR3 amino acid sequence is: CASSSRQNYEQYF. DNA sequence: TGTGCCAGCAGCTCGAGACAGAACTACGAGCAGTACTTC. The sequence links TRBV7-8 to TRBJ2-7, with TRBD1 as a weak D call on 5 bases. As encoded in the germline V gene, CDR1 is SGHVS while CDR2 is FQNEAQ. V gives up 4 bases and J gives up 3 bases, and the segment between their germline ends measures 10 bases. From the cysteine up to the phenylalanine, the CDR3 has a length of 13 residues. Only the CDR3 part of the read is kept: 39 bases, read in frame from the first base.